The T cell receptor beta chain described here comes from a study of shared clonotypes between healthy human individuals. Study-wide points: In contrast to clonotypes shared by all four donors, non-shared clonotypes had lower generation probabilities.

Looked up from germline, CDR1 is WSHSY and CDR2 is SAAADI. The trim removed 2 bases at V and 4 bases at J, leaving 7 bases unmatched. This CDR3 is 16 amino acids long. Libraries were prepared by immunoSEQ multiplex PCR; TCRdb keeps only in-frame clonotypes and omits some of them. The sample lists over a million clones; roughly 96% were seen once. Concerning this clone: Its antigen is undetermined.

The clonotype was recovered from a man aged 30 to 39 in good health. The sequenced material came from naive CD4+ T cells sorted from blood. Subset of the sample: CD45RA+ positively selected. The chain combines TRBV10-2 with TRBJ1-2; 10 positions agree with TRBD1. The CDR3 reads CASSEPADRGLYGYTF. The DNA of the CDR3 is TGCGCCAGCAGTGAGCCGGCCGACAGGGGGCTCTATGGCTACACCTTC.